This TCR beta chain was found in a study of blood T cell repertoires in COVID-19 (dated by TCRdb to 2018 to 2021). Study-level background: The collaborator samples originated in the United States, Italy and Spain and spanned the acute and convalescent phases of COVID-19. The material from the prospective study consisted of cDNA or gDNA derived from T cells, B-cell-depleted T cells, or PBMCs. Deeply sampled blood TCRbeta repertoires from subjects exposed to, actively infected with, or recovered from COVID-19 were included in the dataset. A freely available public database, intended as a resource for researchers studying the immune response to SARS-CoV-2, is where the repertoires were released. The samples were drawn from two sources: the first 160 participants of the ongoing ImmuneRACE study, and 1,254 subjects contributed by 6 global collaborators. The sample metadata nearly always contained a de-identified subject ID, COVID-19 status, age in years and sex. HLA class I and class II types, where available, came from metadata supplied by the sample provider rather than from assay-based typing. What the research found in general, with its limitations: The amount of clinical and demographic metadata varied by source and participant and was provided uncurated.

CDR1 is given as SGHRS and CDR2 as YFSETQ, both from the germline V gene. The CDR3 runs 16 amino acids, cysteine and phenylalanine included. The CDR3 DNA has 48 bases and is translated from base 1. Trimming accounts for 6 bases at V and 0 bases at J, while the number of junction bases matched to no gene is 8. A note on this clone: The antigen it recognizes is unknown. Qualities for individual bases were not recorded, and no much larger clone is one base off.

Enrolling through a virtual design, the prospective study's participants ranged in age from roughly 18 to 89 years and lived across roughly 24 United States geographic areas. Cohort assignment in the prospective study relied on participant-reported clinical history from a screening survey and a study questionnaire. Exposed participants had been in contact with someone with a PCR-confirmed or clinician-diagnosed COVID-19 case within 2 weeks of study entry. In the prospective study, mobile phlebotomists collected whole blood, serum and a nasopharyngeal or oropharyngeal swab from each participant. Additional blood draws and questionnaires over a 2-month period could optionally be provided by prospective study participants. Blood samples from the prospective study were shipped frozen or at room temperature prior to DNA extraction. TCRbeta CDR3 regions were amplified from genomic DNA by means of the immunoSEQ Assay, a bias-controlled multiplex PCR. Per the original workflow: Nucleated cell counts per sample were estimated from amplification of reference gene primers within the assay. To quantify the absolute abundance of each unique TCRbeta CDR3 rearrangement, sequence reads were collapsed and filtered. For each sample, productive Simpson clonality was calculated as the square root of Simpson's diversity index across productive rearrangements. The clones in this table, taken by TCRdb from immuneACCESS, are in-frame only. Not every clone is retained; where verified, under half of the shortfall comes from an unresolved V gene, and the cause of the rest is unknown. V, J and clone size reflect that table, while D and trimming were determined from the DNA. The sample profile shows approximately 310,000 clones; 85% of them were found once. The top ten clones comprise under 2% of the sample.

The receptor's source is a woman aged 25 to 39 who had been exposed to COVID-19. The sample comprised PBMCs or T cells enriched from blood (not recorded which). The chain couples TRBV5-1 to TRBJ2-4; 8 bases in the middle match TRBD1. CDR3 loop: CASTQDRAGAKNIQYF. The bases are TGCGCCAGCACCCAGGACAGGGCGGGAGCCAAAAACATTCAGTACTTC.